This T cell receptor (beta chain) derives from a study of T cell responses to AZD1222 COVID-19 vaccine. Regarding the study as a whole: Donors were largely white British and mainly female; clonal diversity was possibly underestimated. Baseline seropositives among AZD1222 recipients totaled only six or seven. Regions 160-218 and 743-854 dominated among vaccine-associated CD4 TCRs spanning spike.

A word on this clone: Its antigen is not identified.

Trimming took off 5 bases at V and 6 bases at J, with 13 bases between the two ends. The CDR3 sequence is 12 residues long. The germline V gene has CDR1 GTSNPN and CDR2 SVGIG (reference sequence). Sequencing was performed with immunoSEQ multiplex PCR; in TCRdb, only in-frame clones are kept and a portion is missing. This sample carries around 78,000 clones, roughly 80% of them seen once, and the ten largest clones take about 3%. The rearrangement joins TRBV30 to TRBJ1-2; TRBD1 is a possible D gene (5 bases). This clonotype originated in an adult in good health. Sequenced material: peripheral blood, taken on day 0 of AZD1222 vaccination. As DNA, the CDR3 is TGTGCCTGGGGTCAGGGAGGGGATGGCTACACCTTC. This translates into CAWGQGGDGYTF.